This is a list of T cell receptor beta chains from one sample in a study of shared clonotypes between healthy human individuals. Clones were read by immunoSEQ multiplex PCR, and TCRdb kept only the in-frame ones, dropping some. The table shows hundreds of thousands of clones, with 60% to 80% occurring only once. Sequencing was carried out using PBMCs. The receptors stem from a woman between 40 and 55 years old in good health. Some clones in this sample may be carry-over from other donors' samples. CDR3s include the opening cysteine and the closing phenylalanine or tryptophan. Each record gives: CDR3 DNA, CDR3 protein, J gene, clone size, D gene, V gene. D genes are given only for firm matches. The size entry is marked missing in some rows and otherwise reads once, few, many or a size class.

TGTGCCAGCAGTCGTATGCCCTACGAGCAGTACTTC	CASSRMPYEQYF	TRBJ2-7	few	-	TRBV5-6
TGTGCCAGCAGACGACCTGACTATGGCTACACCTTC	CASRRPDYGYTF	TRBJ1-2	few	-	TRBV6-1
TGTGCCAGCAGCCTCAGACAGGGGGATGAAAAACTGTTTTTT	CASSLRQGDEKLFF	TRBJ1-4	-	TRBD1	TRBV7-6
TGTGCCAGCAGCTCGAAATTCTATGGCTACACCTTC	CASSSKFYGYTF	TRBJ1-2	many	-	TRBV7-9
TGTGCCACCAGCAGAGATTTGGTCGATTACGAGCAGTACTTC	CATSRDLVDYEQYF	TRBJ2-7	few	-	TRBV15
TGTGCCAGCTCCCACGTAGCCGGGTTCGGCAATCAGCCCCAGCATTTT	CASSHVAGFGNQPQHF	TRBJ1-5	-	-	TRBV18
TGTGCCAGTAAATGGACAAGCAACACTGAAGCTTTCTTT	CASKWTSNTEAFF	TRBJ1-1	-	-	TRBV19
TGTGCCAGCAGCCCAGGGACAGGGAGGGTGAGGACTGAAGCTTTCTTT	CASSPGTGRVRTEAFF	TRBJ1-1	-	TRBD1	TRBV7-2
TGCAGTGCTAACGGACAGGTCGCCTACACCTTC	CSANGQVAYTF	TRBJ1-2	-	TRBD1	TRBV20-1
TGTGCCAGCAGTGAAATCGGGACTAGCGGGAGGGGCAAAAACATTCAGTACTTC	CASSEIGTSGRGKNIQYF	TRBJ2-4	-	TRBD2	TRBV6-1
TGCGCCAGCAGCTTGGGGAGCGGCACAGATACGCAGTATTTT	CASSLGSGTDTQYF	TRBJ2-3	once	-	TRBV5-1
TGTGCCAGCAGCGTTTCTGCGACGATTGTAGGGACTGAAGCTTTCTTT	CASSVSATIVGTEAFF	TRBJ1-1	-	-	TRBV9
TGTGCCAGCAGCCAAGGCGGATCGGGGTCAATTTATGGCTACACCTTC	CASSQGGSGSIYGYTF	TRBJ1-2	-	-	TRBV14